This T cell receptor (beta chain) was recorded in a study of human T cells and chemical hapten exposure. Study overall: The variation in per-sample TCR yields arose mainly from small differences in pooled library volumes. Findings and limits, study-wide: The study found that DPC sensitization did not change TCRs above 1 in 1000 frequency.

The CDR3 runs 14 residues. V was trimmed by 2 bases and J by 9 bases, leaving 14 bases between them. Germline V gene sequence: CDR1 MDHEN, CDR2 SYDVKM. Noted time point: healthy volunteer bleed at 2 weeks. It was unfractionated whole blood from which total RNA was extracted. Library construction involved attaching unique molecular identifiers to individual cDNA molecules, which allowed quantitative, reproducible TCR counting. TCRdb redid the calling of the RACE reads with MiXCR, one entry per CDR3 protein. The sample consists of some 50,000 distinct CDR3 sequences, 3.5% to 5% of them appearing once. About this clonotype: Its cognate antigen is unknown.

The sequenced material came from whole blood. This TCR was sampled from a human donor in good health. Some clones in this sample may be carry-over from other donors' samples. The V call is TRBV28, the J call TRBJ2-1; D may be TRBD2 (6 bases). The CDR3 bases are TGTGCCAGCAGTTTAAGCCTAGCGAGTGGTGAGCAGTTCTTC. This sequence encodes CASSLSLASGEQFF.